This TCR beta chain stems from a study of blood T cell repertoires in COVID-19. Produced via immunoSEQ multiplex PCR; TCRdb's table is partial and in-frame only. Counted here are about 280,000 clones, 90% occurring once; the ten biggest clones make up around 1.7%. This clone has a single count. Sample: PBMCs or T cells enriched from blood (not recorded which). This clonotype was obtained from a woman aged 18-29 years with acute COVID-19.

CDR3 in amino acids: CASSYGENQPQHF. CDR3 DNA sequence: TGTGCCAGCAGTTACGGGGAGAATCAGCCCCAGCATTTT. The gene calls are TRBV6-5 and TRBJ1-5; D gene unclear. Per the germline V gene, CDR1 is MNHEY and CDR2 is SVGAGI. V lost 2 bases, J lost 4 bases, and 6 bases lay in between. This CDR3 has 13 amino acids.